These T cell receptor beta chains were read from a single sample in a study of PD-1 blockade in classical Hodgkin lymphoma. The table came from immunoSEQ multiplex PCR; TCRdb's copy has only in-frame clones and leaves some out. This repertoire shows about 97,000 clones, over 70% found once; its top ten account for 9% to 15%. The sample was peripheral blood mononuclear cells (PBMCs), taken at baseline. These receptors came from a human donor with classical Hodgkin lymphoma. Both conserved end residues are part of each CDR3. A D gene is named only where the DNA matches it firmly. Not every row has a clone size; where given, it reads once, few, many or a size class.

d_call,j_call,clone_size,v_call,cdr3_aa,cdr3_nt
.,TRBJ1-4,once,TRBV4-2,CASSQEGVRDEKLFF,TGTGCCAGCAGCCAAGAGGGGGTGAGGGATGAAAAACTGTTTTTT
.,TRBJ1-5,few,TRBV14,CASSQAGGQPQHF,TGTGCCAGCAGCCAAGCCGGGGGTCAGCCCCAGCATTTT
TRBD2,TRBJ2-3,once,TRBV30,CAWVSGRAHTDTQYF,TGTGCCTGGGTTAGCGGGAGGGCCCACACAGATACGCAGTATTTT
TRBD1,TRBJ2-3,.,TRBV19,CASSSPGQVVDTQYF,TGTGCCAGTAGTTCACCGGGACAGGTTGTCGATACGCAGTATTTT
.,TRBJ2-1,.,TRBV5-1,CASSLEGGASEQFF,TGCGCCAGCAGCTTGGAGGGCGGAGCCAGCGAGCAGTTCTTC
.,TRBJ1-2,.,TRBV11-2,CASSSILRGRRNGYTF,TGTGCCAGCAGCTCGATACTTCGGGGACGGCGGAATGGCTACACCTTC
.,TRBJ1-2,.,TRBV10-3,CAIGDTGYTF,TGTGCCATCGGGGACACTGGCTACACCTTC
.,TRBJ1-1,.,TRBV5-1,CASSLEGPSSTEAFF,TGCGCCAGCAGCTTGGAGGGCCCCTCGAGCACTGAAGCTTTCTTT
.,TRBJ2-3,.,TRBV7-3,CASSSTRTDTQYF,TGTGCCAGCAGCTCAACGAGGACAGATACGCAGTATTTT
.,TRBJ2-5,.,TRBV7-3,CASSPPEETQYF,TGTGCCAGCAGCCCCCCGGAAGAGACCCAGTACTTC
TRBD1,TRBJ1-5,.,TRBV2,CASRATGTGNQPQHF,TGTGCCAGCAGGGCGACAGGGACCGGCAATCAGCCCCAGCATTTT
TRBD2,TRBJ2-7,.,TRBV6-6,CASSQGLAGVGEQYF,TGTGCCAGCAGCCAGGGACTAGCGGGAGTTGGGGAGCAGTACTTC
TRBD2,TRBJ2-3,.,TRBV5-1,CASSPPSGTSGITDTQYF,TGCGCCAGCAGCCCACCTTCCGGGACTAGCGGGATCACAGATACGCAGTATTTT
.,TRBJ2-3,.,TRBV28,CASSPQALGDTQYF,TGTGCCAGCAGTCCTCAGGCCCTGGGGGATACGCAGTATTTT
.,TRBJ1-1,.,TRBV7-9,CASSPTNKNTEAFF,TGTGCCAGCAGCCCAACCAACAAAAACACTGAAGCTTTCTTT
.,TRBJ1-4,.,TRBV2,CASRGTNNEKLFF,TGTGCCAGCAGGGGAACTAATAATGAAAAACTGTTTTTT
.,TRBJ2-1,.,TRBV6-1,CASSANPGQQFF,TGTGCCAGCAGTGCAAACCCGGGACAGCAGTTCTTC
.,TRBJ1-4,.,TRBV28,CASSPHGGDNEKLFF,TGTGCCAGCAGTCCTCACGGAGGGGATAATGAAAAACTGTTTTTT
.,TRBJ2-5,few,TRBV7-8,CASSIPGGPVETQYF,TGTGCCAGCAGCATCCCCGGGGGGCCCGTAGAGACCCAGTACTTC
.,TRBJ2-2,few,TRBV29-1,CSVWDGYTGELFF,TGCAGCGTGTGGGACGGGTACACCGGGGAGCTGTTTTTT
.,TRBJ2-7,.,TRBV18,CASSPRPGVYEQYF,TGTGCCAGCTCACCGAGGCCCGGGGTGTACGAGCAGTACTTC
.,TRBJ1-1,.,TRBV10-3,CAISIGGSTEAFF,TGTGCCATCAGCATAGGTGGGAGCACTGAAGCTTTCTTT
.,TRBJ2-1,.,TRBV29-1,CSVGGEGGTSYNEQFF,TGCAGCGTTGGAGGGGAGGGCGGGACATCCTACAATGAGCAGTTCTTC
.,TRBJ2-3,.,TRBV1,CTSGDTQYF,TGCACCTCTGGCGATACGCAGTATTTT
TRBD1,TRBJ2-2,.,TRBV28,CASRGTERNTGELFF,TGTGCCAGCAGGGGGACAGAAAGAAACACCGGGGAGCTGTTTTTT
.,TRBJ2-3,once,TRBV7-9,CASNQGVAGPTDTQYF,TGTGCCAGCAACCAGGGGGTAGCGGGACCTACAGATACGCAGTATTTT
.,TRBJ2-1,.,TRBV18,CASSRVNEQFF,TGTGCCAGCTCCCGGGTGAATGAGCAGTTCTTC
.,TRBJ1-2,many,TRBV10-3,CAISDGPNYGYTF,TGTGCCATCAGTGACGGACCCAACTATGGCTACACCTTC
.,TRBJ1-2,.,TRBV28,CASGGYTF,TGTGCCAGTGGTGGCTACACCTTC
.,TRBJ1-2,.,TRBV7-9,CASSSPVGGRNLLNYGYTF,TGTGCCAGCAGCTCACCGGTCGGGGGGCGCAATCTTCTAAACTATGGCTACACCTTC
TRBD1,TRBJ2-5,few,TRBV10-3,CAISARTGGAQETQYF,TGTGCCATCAGTGCCCGGACAGGGGGTGCACAAGAGACCCAGTACTTC
TRBD1,TRBJ1-4,.,TRBV19,CASSRIDRGRGEKLFF,TGTGCCAGTAGTCGCATTGACAGGGGGCGAGGTGAAAAACTGTTTTTT
.,TRBJ2-2,.,TRBV7-2,CASSFSGPNTGELFF,TGTGCCAGCAGCTTTAGCGGACCGAACACCGGGGAGCTGTTTTTT
.,TRBJ2-7,.,TRBV6-6,CASYLGGEQYF,TGTGCCAGCTATTTGGGGGGCGAGCAGTACTTC
TRBD2,TRBJ2-1,.,TRBV19,CASSMRLAGAYNEQFF,TGTGCCAGTAGTATGAGACTAGCGGGAGCCTACAATGAGCAGTTCTTC
TRBD2,TRBJ2-3,.,TRBV10-3,CAISGTSGRISTDTQYF,TGTGCCATCAGCGGGACTAGCGGGAGGATTAGCACAGATACGCAGTATTTT
TRBD1,TRBJ1-2,.,TRBV6-1,CASKETGGLFYGYTF,TGTGCCAGCAAAGAAACAGGGGGCTTGTTTTATGGCTACACCTTC
TRBD2,TRBJ2-7,.,TRBV6-1,CASSLGGGVEQYF,TGTGCCAGCAGTCTGGGGGGAGGGGTGGAGCAGTACTTC
TRBD2,TRBJ2-3,.,TRBV11-2,CASTALAGGGTDTQYF,TGTGCCAGCACCGCCCTAGCGGGAGGGGGCACAGATACGCAGTATTTT
.,TRBJ2-2,.,TRBV9,CASSVDTHTGELFF,TGTGCCAGCAGCGTAGACACCCACACCGGGGAGCTGTTTTTT
TRBD1,TRBJ2-7,.,TRBV27,CASSLDRGLYEQYF,TGTGCCAGCAGTTTGGACAGGGGGCTTTACGAGCAGTACTTC
TRBD1,TRBJ2-6,.,TRBV5-6,CASSAQGAGANVLTF,TGTGCCAGCAGCGCCCAGGGGGCTGGGGCCAACGTCCTGACTTTC
.,TRBJ2-2,few,TRBV5-4,CAINSREGSGELFF,TGTGCCATTAACTCCAGGGAAGGGTCCGGGGAGCTGTTTTTT
TRBD1,TRBJ1-2,.,TRBV19,CATTRDRVNYGYTF,TGTGCCACTACTCGGGACAGGGTTAACTATGGCTACACCTTC
.,TRBJ1-1,.,TRBV5-4,CASSFSENTEAFF,TGTGCCAGCAGCTTCTCAGAGAACACTGAAGCTTTCTTT
.,TRBJ2-5,.,TRBV4-2,CASSPSPDYQETQYF,TGTGCCAGCAGCCCCTCTCCAGACTATCAAGAGACCCAGTACTTC
.,TRBJ2-7,.,TRBV5-1,CASSSRGSPLEQYF,TGCGCCAGCAGCTCCCGGGGCAGCCCCCTCGAGCAGTACTTC
.,TRBJ1-1,.,TRBV7-2,CASSLVGRRVAFF,TGTGCCAGCAGCTTAGTAGGGCGGAGGGTTGCTTTCTTT
.,TRBJ1-3,.,TRBV7-9,CASSLKASGNTIYF,TGTGCCAGCAGCTTAAAGGCCTCTGGAAACACCATATATTTT